Each of the 4 T cell receptor beta chains below was sequenced from the same sample in a study of blood T cell repertoires in COVID-19. The assay was immunoSEQ multiplex PCR, and TCRdb's table has in-frame clones only and misses some. The sample has around 300,000 clones, about nine tenths seen once. Sequenced: peripheral blood. The receptors were gathered from a man between 18 and 35 years old with active or convalescent COVID-19.

The rearrangement links TRBV5-6 to TRBJ2-2; D unresolved. The V end was cut by 0 bases, the J end by 10 bases, with 10 bases between. The length of the CDR3 is 13 residues. CDR1 and CDR2 from the germline V gene are SGHDT and YYEEEE. The DNA for the CDR3 is TGTGCCAGCAGCTTGGAGTCTGGGCCGGAGCTGTTTTTT. This gives the protein CASSLESGPELFF. Supplemented by reference TRBV5-6 and TRBJ2-2, the full variable domain reads DAGVTQSPTHLIKTRGQQVTLRCSPKSGHDTVSWYQQALGQGPQFIFQYYEEEERQRGNFPDRFSGHQFPNYSSELNVNALLLGDSALYLCASSLESGPELFFGEGSRLTVL.

The chain links TRBV2 to TRBJ2-1; D remains unclear. Trimming took off 6 bases at V and 10 bases at J, with 7 bases between the two ends. The CDR3 length is 10 residues. The germline V gene has CDR1 SNHLY and CDR2 FYNNEI. CDR3 bases: TGTGCCAGCAGGGCCGCAGAGCAGTTCTTC. Its protein is CASRAAEQFF.

This sequence joins TRBV7-9 and TRBJ1-1; unclear D gene. Trimming stripped 3 bases from V and 1 base from J, with 6 bases between. The CDR3 spans 13 residues. The germline gives CDR1 SEHNR, CDR2 FQNEAQ (reference sequence). This chain's CDR3 is CASSFSPNTEAFF. The CDR3 nucleotides read TGTGCCAGCAGCTTTAGTCCGAACACTGAAGCTTTCTTT.

V usage is TRBV27 and J usage is TRBJ2-7; 7 bases align to TRBD1. The CDR3 has 15 amino acids. Trimming removed 8 bases from V and 3 bases from J; junction bases left unmatched: 13. CDR1 is MNHEY and CDR2 is SMNVEV in the germline V gene (reference sequence). The CDR3 DNA is TGTGCCAGCGGACAGGTTGGGGTTACCGACTACGAGCAGTACTTC. This translates into CASGQVGVTDYEQYF.